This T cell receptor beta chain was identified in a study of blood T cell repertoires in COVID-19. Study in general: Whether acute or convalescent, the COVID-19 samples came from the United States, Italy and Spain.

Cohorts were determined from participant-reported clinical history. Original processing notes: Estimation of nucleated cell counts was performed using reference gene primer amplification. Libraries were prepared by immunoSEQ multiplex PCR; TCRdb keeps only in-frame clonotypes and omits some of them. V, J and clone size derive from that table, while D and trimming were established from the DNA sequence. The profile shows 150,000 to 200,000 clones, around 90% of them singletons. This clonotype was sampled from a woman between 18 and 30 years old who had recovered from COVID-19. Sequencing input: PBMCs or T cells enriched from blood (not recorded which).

The CDR3 DNA follows: TGTGCCAGCAGCCTCACGCCCGGGACACTTAACTACGAGCAGTACTTC. The encoded protein is CASSLTPGTLNYEQYF. J is TRBJ2-7 and V is TRBV3-1 (or the pseudogene TRBV3-2); a weak D match, TRBD1 (6 bases). The CDR3 covers 16 residues. Trimming cost V 4 bases and J 3 bases, with 19 bases left between them. Germline V gives CDR1 LGHDT, CDR2 YNNKEL (reference sequence).